This T cell receptor beta chain is from a study of STAT3 mutations in large granular lymphocyte leukemia. Approximately 40,000 productive templates were obtained per sample on average. TCRdb keeps only in-frame clones here, not all; method: immunoSEQ multiplex PCR. This repertoire shows 8,500 to 11,000 clones, approximately 90% found once; its top ten account for roughly a quarter. With 2 bases clipped from V and 1 base from J, the junction kept 2 bases outside the gene matches. The CDR3 totals 16 residues. CDR1 and CDR2 (germline): SGHRS, YFSETQ. As for this clone: Its antigen is as yet unknown.

Overall study results and limits: Every T-LGLL patient had at least one immunodominant TCRbeta clonotype.

The chain recombines TRBV5-1 with TRBJ2-2; TRBD2 matches at 10 bases. The sequencing input was peripheral blood mononuclear cells. The sequence was obtained from a man in his sixties with T-cell large granular lymphocyte leukemia. Some clones in this sample may be carry-over from other donors' samples. The CDR3 DNA sequence: TGCGCCAGCAGCTTACCTAGCGGGAGGAACACCGGGGAGCTGTTTTTT. Protein product: CASSLPSGRNTGELFF.